This T cell receptor (beta chain) comes out of a study of T cells expressing NK-cell markers. For each CDR3 protein, TCRdb gives one entry from its re-call of the 5' RACE reads, without DNA. Its table records more than 400,000 distinct CDR3 sequences. From germline, CDR1 is SGHTA and CDR2 FQGNSA. This CDR3 is 16 amino acids long. The sample comprised blood T cells: a sorted CD56 or NKG2C T cell subset, CD4+ or CD8+ T cells, or bulk PBMC T cells (not recorded which). The rearrangement joins TRBV7-2 to TRBJ2-1; the D call from TCRdb, TRBD1, cannot be confirmed without DNA. The TCR was taken from a woman aged 18 to 69 in good health. The CDR3 sequence: CASSLDPSSGDNEQFF.